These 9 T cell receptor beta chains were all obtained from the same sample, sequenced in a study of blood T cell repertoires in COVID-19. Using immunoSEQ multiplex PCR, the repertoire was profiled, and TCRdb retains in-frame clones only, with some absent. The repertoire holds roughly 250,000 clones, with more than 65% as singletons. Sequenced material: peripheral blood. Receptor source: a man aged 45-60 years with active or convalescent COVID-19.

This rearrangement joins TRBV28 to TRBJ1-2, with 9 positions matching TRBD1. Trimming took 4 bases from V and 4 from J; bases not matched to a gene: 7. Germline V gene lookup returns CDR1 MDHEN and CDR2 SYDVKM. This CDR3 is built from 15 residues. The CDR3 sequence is CASSSQDRGPYGYTF. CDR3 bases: TGTGCCAGCAGTTCCCAGGACAGGGGACCCTATGGCTACACCTTC.

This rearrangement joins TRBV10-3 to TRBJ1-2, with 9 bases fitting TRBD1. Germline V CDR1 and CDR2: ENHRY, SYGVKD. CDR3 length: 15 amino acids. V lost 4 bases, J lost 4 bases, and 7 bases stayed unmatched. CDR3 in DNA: TGTGCCATCAGTGCGCCGGGACAGGGCTTCTATGGCTACACCTTC. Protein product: CAISAPGQGFYGYTF.

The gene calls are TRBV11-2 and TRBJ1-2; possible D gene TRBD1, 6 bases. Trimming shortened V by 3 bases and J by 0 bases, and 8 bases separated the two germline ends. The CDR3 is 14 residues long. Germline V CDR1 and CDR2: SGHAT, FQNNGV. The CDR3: CASSLPGANYGYTF. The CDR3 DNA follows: TGTGCCAGCAGCTTGCCAGGGGCTAACTATGGCTACACCTTC.

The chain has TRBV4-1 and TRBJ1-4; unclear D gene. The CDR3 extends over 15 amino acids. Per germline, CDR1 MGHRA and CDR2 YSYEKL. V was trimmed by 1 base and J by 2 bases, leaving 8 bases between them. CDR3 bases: TGCGCCAGCAGCCAAGGAGGGCTGACTAATGAAAAACTGTTTTTT. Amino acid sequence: CASSQGGLTNEKLFF.

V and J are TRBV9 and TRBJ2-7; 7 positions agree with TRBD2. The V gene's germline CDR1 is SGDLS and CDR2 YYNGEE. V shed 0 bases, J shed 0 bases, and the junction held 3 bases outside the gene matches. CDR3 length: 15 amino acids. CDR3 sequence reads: CASSVGSSGSYEQYF. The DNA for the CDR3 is TGTGCCAGCAGCGTAGGGTCTAGCGGCTCCTACGAGCAGTACTTC.

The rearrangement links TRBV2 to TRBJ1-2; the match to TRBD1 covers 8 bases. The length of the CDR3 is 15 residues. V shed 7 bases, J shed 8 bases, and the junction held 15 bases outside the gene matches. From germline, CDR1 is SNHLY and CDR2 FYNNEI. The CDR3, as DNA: TGTGCCAGCACCCGCGGGCAGACAGGGGAGTTGGGCTACACCTTC. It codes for CASTRGQTGELGYTF.

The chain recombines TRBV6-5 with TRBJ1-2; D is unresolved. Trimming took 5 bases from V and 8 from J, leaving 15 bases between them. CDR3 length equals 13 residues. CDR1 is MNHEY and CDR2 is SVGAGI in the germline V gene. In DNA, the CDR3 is TGTGCCAGCAGTCCCCGTCCAGGCTCCGGCTACACCTTC. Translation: CASSPRPGSGYTF.

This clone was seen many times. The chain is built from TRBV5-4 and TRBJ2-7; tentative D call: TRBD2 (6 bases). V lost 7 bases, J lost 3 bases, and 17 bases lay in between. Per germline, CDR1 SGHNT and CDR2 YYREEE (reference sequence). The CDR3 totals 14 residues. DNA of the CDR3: TGTGCCAGCGGGCCCGGCGGGACGCACTACGAGCAGTACTTC. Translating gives CASGPGGTHYEQYF.

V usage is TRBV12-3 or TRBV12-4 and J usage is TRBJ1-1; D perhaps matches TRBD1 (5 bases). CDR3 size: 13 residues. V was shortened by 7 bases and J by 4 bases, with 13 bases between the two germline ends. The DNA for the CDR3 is TGTGCCAGCACCCTCACAGGAACCACTGAAGCTTTCTTT. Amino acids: CASTLTGTTEAFF.